The source of this T cell receptor (beta chain) is a study of shared clonotypes between healthy human individuals. The naive CD8 population came from CD45RO-negative cells selected for CCR7, without terminally differentiated effector memory CD45RA+ cells. The CDR3 has 15 amino acids. V gave up 8 bases and J gave up 0 bases; unmatched junction bases: 9. Germline loops: CDR1 MNHEY, CDR2 SMNVEV (reference sequence). Generated by immunoSEQ multiplex PCR, the TCRdb table keeps only in-frame clones and is missing some. The sample consists of some 580,000 clones, roughly 98% of them appearing once. This sequence originates from a man aged 25-40 years in good health. Sequencing was performed on naive CD8+ T cells sorted from blood. The gene calls are TRBV27 and TRBJ2-7; TRBD2 matches at 8 bases. CDR3 nucleotides: TGTGCCAGCCGGGCGAGCGGGGGAAGCTCCTACGAGCAGTACTTC. Translated, it gives CASRASGGSSYEQYF.